These 18 T cell receptor beta chains originate from one sample sequenced in a study of T cell repertoires in cytomegalovirus infection. TCRdb analysed the reads with MiXCR anew, one entry per CDR3 protein. The profile shows around 770,000 distinct CDR3 sequences, 25% to 30% of them singletons. Antigens of these TCRs are unknown. Sample: cultured CD8+ T cells from PBMCs, taken from culture after CMV antigen stimulation. These receptors all stem from a human donor in good health (CMV status not recorded). Some clones in this sample may be carry-over from other donors' samples.

The chain joins TRBV5-5 to TRBJ1-2, with no clear D. The CDR3 sequence is 14 residues long. V was cut by 6 bases and J by 4 bases, with 16 bases left in between. Germline lookup yields CDR1 SGHKS and CDR2 YYEKEE (reference sequence). CDR3 in amino acids: CASNPGSGSYGYTF. The DNA for the CDR3 is TGTGCCAGCAACCCCGGGTCCGGGTCCTATGGCTACACCTTC.

This clonotype turned up a few times. J is TRBJ2-1 and V is TRBV7-6; 8 bases align to TRBD1. V lost 4 bases, J lost 7 bases, and 12 bases stayed unmatched. The CDR3 runs to 16 residues. Germline CDR1 and CDR2: SGHVS and FNYEAQ. CDR3 region: CASSSQKTGVGNEQFF. In DNA, the CDR3 is TGTGCCAGCAGCTCTCAGAAGACAGGGGTTGGAAATGAGCAGTTCTTC.

This clonotype was recorded many times. The rearrangement uses TRBV6-1 and TRBJ2-7, with a weak D call TRBD2 (6 bases). Trimming pared 5 bases from V and 1 base from J, leaving 15 bases between. The germline V gene encodes CDR1 MNHNS and CDR2 SASEGT. The CDR3 contains 15 residues. The CDR3 region is CASSSVASGSYEQYF. In DNA, the CDR3 is TGTGCCAGCAGTTCCGTGGCCAGCGGGTCCTACGAGCAGTACTTC.

The rearrangement joins TRBV7-9 to TRBJ2-3, with TRBD1 matching over 8 bases. Germline V gene data show CDR1 as SEHNR and CDR2 as FQNEAQ (reference sequence). CDR3 length equals 13 residues. The V gene end was trimmed by 4 bases and the J gene end by 13 bases; junction bases not matched to a gene: 10. CDR3 in amino acids: CASSSHLDRAEYF. In DNA, the CDR3 is TGTGCCAGCAGCTCCCACTTGGACAGGGCGGAGTATTTT.

This clonotype was counted many times. This chain joins TRBV7-6 and TRBJ2-1; 8 nucleotides align to TRBD1. V trimming: 7 bases; J trimming: 12 bases; junction bases outside the gene matches: 14. The germline V gene encodes CDR1 SGHVS and CDR2 FNYEAQ. This CDR3 comprises 14 residues. The CDR3 is CASTDRGPIYGQFF. The CDR3 DNA sequence: TGTGCCAGCACCGACAGGGGCCCCATTTATGGGCAGTTCTTC.

There are a few counts of this clonotype. The chain recombines TRBV6-5 with TRBJ2-4; no reliable D call. CDR3 size: 15 residues. Germline CDR1 is MNHEY and CDR2 is SVGAGI. The germline V and J ends were trimmed by 0 bases and 5 bases, with 11 bases remaining between them. This chain's CDR3 is CASSYSRSLQNIQYF. In DNA form, the CDR3 reads TGTGCCAGCAGTTACTCGAGGTCCCTCCAAAACATTCAGTACTTC.

In DNA form, the CDR3 reads TGTGCCAGTAGTACTTCTTTGTGGGTCCCCGGGGAGCTGTTTTTT. Translation gives CASSTSLWVPGELFF. The rearrangement joins TRBV19 to TRBJ2-2; no reliable D call. The CDR3 is 15 amino acids. Between the trimmed V and J ends, which lost 4 bases and 6 bases, there was a span of 15 bases. Germline CDR1 and CDR2: LNHDA and SQIVND (reference sequence).

The genes are TRBV7-9 and TRBJ1-2, with 7 bases that match TRBD1. V gave up 6 bases and J gave up 6 bases; unmatched junction bases: 13. The CDR3 covers 15 residues. Germline CDR1 and CDR2: SEHNR and FQNEAQ (reference sequence). CDR3 amino acids: CASSPPGSQGDGYTF. The CDR3 region has the DNA TGTGCCAGCAGTCCCCCCGGGTCTCAGGGGGATGGCTACACCTTC.

This chain joins TRBV7-9 and TRBJ1-2; D not resolved. V was clipped by 7 bases and J by 4 bases, with 22 bases between them. CDR1 and CDR2 (germline): SEHNR, FQNEAQ (reference sequence). The CDR3 consists of 16 residues. This CDR3 is CASTSGLSPHLYGYTF. Written as DNA, the CDR3 is TGTGCCAGCACCTCGGGGTTATCCCCTCATCTCTATGGCTACACCTTC.

This clonotype was observed a handful of times. The rearrangement links TRBV9 to TRBJ2-5; TRBD2 aligns across 8 bases. Germline loops: CDR1 SGDLS, CDR2 YYNGEE. The junction had 1 base not matched to a gene; V was cut back by 0 bases and J by 3 bases. The CDR3 sequence is 14 residues long. The CDR3 sequence: CASSVGGGKETQYF. CDR3 bases: TGTGCCAGCAGCGTAGGCGGGGGGAAAGAGACCCAGTACTTC. The variable domain in full, with the rest retrieved from reference TRBV9 and TRBJ2-5, is DSGVTQTPKHLITATGQRVTLRCSPRSGDLSVYWYQQSLDQGLQFLIQYYNGEERAKGNILERFSAQQFPDLHSELNLSSLELGDSALYFCASSVGGGKETQYFGPGTRLLVL.

The rearrangement uses TRBV29-1 and TRBJ1-2, with 10 bases lining up with TRBD1. Germline-derived CDR1 and CDR2 are SQVTM and ANQGSEA. The CDR3 extends over 16 amino acids. Germline trimming cut 0 bases from V and 5 bases from J; bases unmatched to any gene: 9. As DNA, the CDR3 is TGCAGCGTTGAAGATCGAACGGACAGGGGGTTTTATGGCTACACCTTC. Encoded protein: CSVEDRTDRGFYGYTF.

This clonotype was seen a handful of times. The chain uses TRBV6-2 or TRBV6-3 and TRBJ1-1; D call uncertain. From germline, CDR1 is MNHEY and CDR2 SVGEGT. With 0 bases removed from V and 1 base from J, the gap between germline ends came to 9 bases. This CDR3 region has 15 residues. The CDR3 bases are TGTGCCAGCAGTTACTCGACCCAGAGGAACACTGAAGCTTTCTTT. As protein: CASSYSTQRNTEAFF.

The rearrangement uses TRBV2 and TRBJ2-5; TRBD2 is a possible D gene (5 bases). CDR1 SNHLY and CDR2 FYNNEI come from the germline V gene. CDR3 length: 16 residues. Trimming left V 0 bases short and J 5 bases short, with 16 bases between. CDR3 residues: CASSEALRPSGETQYF. The CDR3 coding sequence is TGTGCCAGCAGTGAAGCGCTTCGGCCCTCGGGGGAGACCCAGTACTTC.

The sample holds a few counts of this clonotype. The chain combines TRBV4-1 with TRBJ2-7, with TRBD2 identical over 9 bases. The trim removed 8 bases at V and 4 bases at J, leaving 12 bases unmatched. Germline-derived CDR1 and CDR2 are MGHRA and YSYEKL. This CDR3 has 15 residues. The CDR3 spells CASSPGTAGGYEQYF. For the CDR3, the DNA is TGCGCCAGCTCCCCGGGGACAGCGGGGGGATACGAGCAGTACTTC.

The V call is TRBV7-9, the J call TRBJ1-2; no firm D call. Trimming cost V 1 base and J 5 bases, with 11 bases left between them. The CDR3 runs to 14 residues. Germline CDR1 reads SEHNR; CDR2 reads FQNEAQ (reference sequence). The CDR3 nucleotides read TGTGCCAGCAGCTTAGGTGAGGGTGAATATGGCTACACCTTC. This gives the protein CASSLGEGEYGYTF.

This clonotype was found a few times. The J gene is TRBJ1-1, the V gene TRBV23-1; TRBD1 is a possible D gene (5 bases). TRBV23-1 is labeled an ORF, and its function is uncertain. The CDR3 consists of 16 residues. Trimming removed 1 base from V and 0 bases from J, with 12 bases in between. CDR3 residues: CASSQCLARVNTEAFF. DNA of the CDR3: TGCGCCAGCAGTCAATGTCTCGCCAGGGTGAACACTGAAGCTTTCTTT.

This clonotype was detected a few times. The J gene is TRBJ2-7, the V gene TRBV5-1, with D tentatively TRBD1 (6 bases). This CDR3 spans 15 amino acids. Trimming removed 0 bases at V and 0 bases at J, with 10 bases between. Germline CDR1 SGHRS, CDR2 YFSETQ. In DNA form, the CDR3 reads TGCGCCAGCAGCTTGGCCCGGACAGACTCCTACGAGCAGTACTTC. The encoded protein is CASSLARTDSYEQYF.

This clonotype occurred many times. V and J are TRBV19 and TRBJ2-2; TRBD1 matches 10 bases. The V segment lost 7 bases and the J segment 8 bases; nucleotides outside the gene matches: 7. Germline V gives CDR1 LNHDA, CDR2 SQIVND (reference sequence). This CDR3 contains 14 residues. The CDR3 coding sequence is TGTGCCAGTACATGGACAGGGGGATCTGGGGAGCTGTTTTTT. Translating it yields CASTWTGGSGELFF.